The text below deals with one T cell receptor beta chain. Clones were sequenced by immunoSEQ multiplex PCR, and TCRdb holds only the in-frame ones, with some missing. The sample includes about 110,000 clones, approximately 88% of them seen just once. The entry originates in a study of T cell responses to AZD1222 COVID-19 vaccine. The TCR originated in an adult who received the AZD1222 COVID-19 vaccine. Here the sequenced sample was peripheral blood, taken 28 days after the second AZD1222 dose.

Here the CDR3 reads CASSQVRQVALHF. The CDR3 nucleotides read TGCGCCAGCAGCCAGGTGAGGCAGGTGGCCCTCCACTTT. The chain uses TRBV4-3 and TRBJ1-6, with D unclear. V was clipped by 3 bases and J by 14 bases, with 14 bases between them. The germline V gene has CDR1 LGHNA and CDR2 YSLEER. The CDR3 has 13 residues.